One and the same sample provided the 2 T cell receptor beta chains below, sequenced in a study of neoadjuvant anti-PD-1 for oral cavity cancer (dated by TCRdb to the early 2020s). Libraries were built with the immunoSEQ multiplex PCR assay. In its TCRdb copy, this immuneACCESS table keeps in-frame sequences only and misses some clones. Where compared with another copy, unresolved V genes explain less than half of these, and the others have no known cause. Here the sample has roughly 8,900 clones; less than 75% occur a single time. The leading ten clones occupy roughly 4.2% of the sample. In light of the paper, this sample's time point label describes: after neoadjuvant nivolumab, at surgical resection. The sequencing here drew on PBMCs, taken after nivolumab (anti-PD-1) treatment. All receptors derive from a person aged 40 to 85 with oral cavity squamous cell carcinoma.

This clone was detected only a few times. The rearrangement joins TRBV5-4 to TRBJ1-1; 7 bases match TRBD1. The J segment lost 6 bases and the V segment lost 4 bases, leaving 12 bases of the junction unmatched. Germline assignment: CDR1 SGHNT and CDR2 YYREEE (reference sequence). The CDR3 consists of 15 residues. CDR3 nucleotides: TGTGCCAGCAGCCGTAGAGGGGGCGTGGACGCTGAAGCTTTCTTT. Protein: CASSRRGGVDAEAFF.

This clone was counted between two and nine times. The chain combines TRBV7-9 with TRBJ2-1; D is perhaps TRBD2 (6 bases). V was trimmed by 5 bases and J by 6 bases, leaving 14 bases between them. From germline, CDR1 is SEHNR and CDR2 FQNEAQ (reference sequence). This CDR3 has 14 residues. Written as DNA, the CDR3 is TGTGCCAGCAGCCCTAACGTCGGGGGCAATGAGCAGTTCTTC. It codes for CASSPNVGGNEQFF. The variable domain in full, with the rest retrieved from reference TRBV7-9 and TRBJ2-1, is DTGVSQNPRHKITKRGQNVTFRCDPISEHNRLYWYRQTLGQGPEFLTYFQNEAQLEKSRLLSDRFSAERPKGSFSTLEIQRTEQGDSAMYLCASSPNVGGNEQFFGPGTRLTVL.